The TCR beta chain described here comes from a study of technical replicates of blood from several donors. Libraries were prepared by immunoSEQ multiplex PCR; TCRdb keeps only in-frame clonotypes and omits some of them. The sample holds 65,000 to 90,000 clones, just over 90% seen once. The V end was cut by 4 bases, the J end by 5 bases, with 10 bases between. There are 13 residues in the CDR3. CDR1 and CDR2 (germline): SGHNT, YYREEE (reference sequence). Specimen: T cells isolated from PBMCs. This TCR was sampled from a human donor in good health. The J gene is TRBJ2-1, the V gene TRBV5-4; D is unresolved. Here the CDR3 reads CASSPDIHNEQFF. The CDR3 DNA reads TGTGCCAGCAGCCCCGACATACACAATGAGCAGTTCTTC.